Presented here are 28 T cell receptor beta chains from one specimen sequenced in a study of post-analysis software for immune sequencing data. Broader study findings: Patients had higher frequencies than controls of about 5 TRBV segments, including TRBV5-6, TRBV5-1 and TRBV20-1.

Built from TCR beta cDNA, the libraries had unique molecular identifiers in them. One entry per CDR3 protein results from TCRdb running MiXCR on the PCR reads. Among hundreds of thousands of distinct CDR3 sequences listed, about 53% were seen once. The antigens for these receptors are not known. The sequenced material came from blood. The origin of the receptors is a girl aged 10 to 17 with multiple sclerosis.

This clonotype was seen ten or more times. The chain uses TRBV12-3 or TRBV12-4 and TRBJ2-5; D might be TRBD1 (6 bases). Trimming removed 4 bases at V and 2 bases at J, with 17 bases between. The CDR3 is made up of 16 amino acids. In DNA form, the CDR3 reads TGTGCCAGCAGTTCAAGGACAGCATTTTTTCAAGAGACCCAGTACTTC. It codes for CASSSRTAFFQETQYF.

The V gene is TRBV12-3 or TRBV12-4, the J gene TRBJ2-1; tentative D call: TRBD2 (6 bases). V gave up 0 bases and J gave up 3 bases, with 18 bases separating them. The CDR3 consists of 18 residues. CDR3 coding DNA: TGTGCCAGCAGTTTAGCGCGGGGACGGCGGGAAATCTACAATGAGCAGTTCTTC. Amino acids: CASSLARGRREIYNEQFF.

V is TRBV29-1 and J is TRBJ2-7; TRBD2 matches at 10 bases. J was trimmed by 5 bases and V by 4 bases; bases with no gene match: 8. Looked up from germline, CDR1 is SQVTM and CDR2 is ANQGSEA. CDR3 size: 14 residues. Here the CDR3 reads CSVVQLAGINEQYF. The CDR3 DNA follows: TGCAGCGTTGTTCAACTAGCGGGGATCAACGAGCAGTACTTC.

The genes are TRBV12-3 or TRBV12-4 and TRBJ2-1, with 8 bases lining up with TRBD2. V lost 2 bases to trimming and J lost 2 bases; unmatched junction nucleotides: 2. The CDR3 runs to 15 residues. The DNA for the CDR3 is TGTGCCAGCAGTTTACGGACTAGCACCTACAATGAGCAGTTCTTC. Amino acids: CASSLRTSTYNEQFF.

V usage is TRBV4-2 and J usage is TRBJ2-5; D perhaps matches TRBD2 (6 bases). CDR3 length: 15 amino acids. Germline values: CDR1 LGHNA, CDR2 YNFKEQ. With 0 bases removed from V and 1 base from J, the gap between germline ends came to 9 bases. The CDR3: CASSQERGLQETQYF. The CDR3 DNA is TGTGCCAGCAGCCAAGAAAGGGGACTCCAAGAGACCCAGTACTTC.

A few counts support this clonotype. The chain carries TRBV2 and TRBJ2-7, with D maybe TRBD1 (6 bases). V dropped 4 bases and J dropped 4 bases, with 17 bases sitting between them. The CDR3 is 15 amino acids. The germline V gene encodes CDR1 SNHLY and CDR2 FYNNEI. Here the CDR3 DNA reads TGTGCCAGCAGTGCGGACAGTCCGACTATTTACGAGCAGTACTTC. Protein product: CASSADSPTIYEQYF.

The V and J genes are TRBV7-9 and TRBJ2-1; D call uncertain. The CDR3 has 13 residues. Between the trimmed V and J ends, which lost 0 bases and 9 bases, there was a span of 9 bases. In germline, CDR1 is SEHNR, CDR2 FQNEAQ (reference sequence). CDR3 sequence: CASSLARAFEQFF. The CDR3 DNA reads TGTGCCAGCAGCTTAGCCAGAGCATTTGAGCAGTTCTTC.

This chain joins TRBV20-1 and TRBJ1-2; 9 nucleotides align to TRBD1. Germline V gene data show CDR1 as DFQATT and CDR2 as SNEGSKA (reference sequence). The V gene end was trimmed by 6 bases and the J gene end by 8 bases; junction bases not matched to a gene: 13. The CDR3 length is 14 residues. The CDR3 region is CSAPSDRGCVGYTF. The CDR3 DNA is TGCAGTGCCCCCTCGGACAGGGGTTGTGTCGGCTACACCTTC.

The rearrangement links TRBV12-3 or TRBV12-4 to TRBJ2-7, with TRBD1 matching over 8 bases. The CDR3 consists of 12 residues. V shed 5 bases, J shed 6 bases, and the junction held 3 bases outside the gene matches. CDR3 residues: CASSPDRGEQYF. CDR3 DNA: TGTGCCAGCAGTCCAGACAGGGGCGAGCAGTACTTC.

As to this clonotype: The junction departs from the called germline gene at one end, perhaps through a read error. The V and J genes are TRBV6-2 or TRBV6-3 and TRBJ2-1, with D hard to call. From germline, CDR1 is MNHEY and CDR2 SVGEGT. The CDR3 loop spans 15 amino acids. DNA for the CDR3: TGTGCCAGCAGTATCACAGTGAGCTCCTACAATAAGCAGTTCTTC. It yields the protein CASSITVSSYNKQFF.

The chain employs TRBV5-1 and TRBJ1-2; tentative D call: TRBD1 (6 bases). This CDR3 has 14 amino acids. Germline V gene data show CDR1 as SGHRS and CDR2 as YFSETQ. V was clipped by 2 bases and J by 7 bases, with 15 bases between them. CDR3 nucleotides: TGCGCCAGCAGCTTAGGCCTGGGGGCCGGTGGCTACACCTTC. Its protein product is CASSLGLGAGGYTF.

V is TRBV14 and J is TRBJ1-2, with D maybe TRBD1 (6 bases). Trimming left V 2 bases short and J 3 bases short, with 16 bases between. Per germline, CDR1 SGHDN and CDR2 FVKESK. The CDR3 has 16 amino acids. CDR3 nucleotide sequence: TGTGCCAGCAGCCAACCCCTCGGGGGGCGCGACTATGGCTACACCTTC. This codes for CASSQPLGGRDYGYTF.

The gene calls are TRBV13 and TRBJ1-2, with a possible D match to TRBD1 (5 bases). Per the germline V gene, CDR1 is PRHDT and CDR2 is FYEKMQ (reference sequence). The CDR3 spans 15 residues. V gave up 3 bases and J gave up 6 bases, with 17 bases separating them. The CDR3 sequence: CASSLLGAPFDGYTF. CDR3 nucleotides: TGTGCCAGCAGCTTGCTCGGGGCGCCGTTCGATGGCTACACCTTC. Full variable domain (missing parts from reference TRBV13 and TRBJ1-2): AAGVIQSPRHLIKEKRETATLKCYPIPRHDTVYWYQQGPGQDPQFLISFYEKMQSDKGSIPDRFSAQQFSDYHSELNMSSLELGDSALYFCASSLLGAPFDGYTFGSGTRLTVV.

This clonotype was counted a few times. The chain is built from TRBV5-1 and TRBJ2-4, with 11 bases lining up with TRBD1. This CDR3 has 16 amino acids. Unmatched junction bases numbered 16, after V lost 4 bases and J lost 13 bases. In germline, CDR1 is SGHRS, CDR2 YFSETQ. In nucleotides, the CDR3 is TGCGCCAGCAGCCGAGAGCAGGGACAGGGGGTTTGGGAGCAGTACTTC. Amino acid sequence: CASSREQGQGVWEQYF.

This clonotype was seen a handful of times. This rearrangement joins TRBV20-1 to TRBJ2-3; 11 nucleotides match TRBD1. In germline, CDR1 is DFQATT, CDR2 SNEGSKA (reference sequence). The CDR3 runs to 14 residues. With 5 bases clipped from V and 3 bases from J, the junction kept 4 bases outside the gene matches. This CDR3 reads CSAPGTGGTDTQYF. As DNA, the CDR3 is TGCAGTGCTCCCGGGACAGGGGGGACAGATACGCAGTATTTT.

The V call is TRBV20-1, the J call TRBJ2-1; 11 nucleotides line up with TRBD2. CDR3 length: 13 residues. Losses at the gene ends were 4 bases for V and 12 bases for J; bases not matched to a gene: 8. Germline CDR1 reads DFQATT; CDR2 reads SNEGSKA (reference sequence). In DNA form, the CDR3 reads TGCAGTGCTACGGGTCTAGCGGGGGGCCTGCAGTTCTTC. Translated: CSATGLAGGLQFF.

The chain employs TRBV29-1 and TRBJ1-1; 7 nucleotides match TRBD1. The CDR3 runs to 12 residues. Germline V gives CDR1 SQVTM, CDR2 ANQGSEA. V lost 7 bases, J lost 4 bases, and 6 bases stayed unmatched. CDR3 nucleotides: TGCAGCGGGGACAGCGGATTCACTGAAGCTTTCTTT. This codes for CSGDSGFTEAFF.

There are a few counts of this clonotype. This chain uses TRBV9 with TRBJ2-1, with 7 bases that match TRBD2. CDR3 length: 16 amino acids. CDR1 SGDLS and CDR2 YYNGEE come from the germline V gene. Trimming took 2 bases from V and 2 from J; bases not matched to a gene: 7. The CDR3 sequence is CASSVAPGGTYNEQFF. The CDR3 DNA sequence: TGTGCCAGCAGCGTCGCGCCGGGGGGTACCTACAATGAGCAGTTCTTC.

This clonotype was counted a few times. The V and J genes are TRBV20-1 and TRBJ1-1, with 7 bases lining up with TRBD1. The trim removed 6 bases at V and 1 base at J, leaving 5 bases unmatched. This CDR3 has 13 amino acids. Looked up from germline, CDR1 is DFQATT and CDR2 is SNEGSKA (reference sequence). The CDR3 region has the DNA TGCAGTGCGATGGGACAGCAGAACACTGAAGCTTTCTTT. Its protein product is CSAMGQQNTEAFF.

The V call is TRBV6-5, the J call TRBJ2-1, with 7 bases fitting TRBD2. The CDR3 covers 15 residues. The ends lost 2 bases at V and 3 bases at J; junction bases unmatched: 4. The germline CDR1 and CDR2 sequences are MNHEY and SVGAGI. The CDR3 sequence is CASSYGRGIYNEQFF. CDR3 sequence (DNA): TGTGCCAGCAGTTACGGGCGGGGGATCTACAATGAGCAGTTCTTC.

This sequence joins TRBV20-1 and TRBJ2-7, with 7 bases aligning to TRBD2. Germline V CDR1 and CDR2: DFQATT, SNEGSKA (reference sequence). J was trimmed by 2 bases and V by 6 bases; bases with no gene match: 7. The CDR3 has 13 residues. CDR3 loop: CSAPLATTYEQYF. The CDR3 coding sequence is TGCAGTGCGCCACTAGCGACCACCTACGAGCAGTACTTC.

Of note for this clonotype: Relative to the germline gene, one junction end is altered; a read error may explain this. The V gene is TRBV20-1, the J gene TRBJ2-6; maybe TRBD2 (7 bases). Per the germline V gene, CDR1 is DFQATT and CDR2 is SNEGSKA (reference sequence). The CDR3 spans 14 residues. Written as DNA, the CDR3 is TGCAGTGCTGCGGGGGCCTCTGGGGCCAACGTCCGGACTTTC. As protein: CSAAGASGANVRTF.

This chain uses TRBV7-6 with TRBJ2-1; 10 bases agree with TRBD1. CDR1 and CDR2 (germline): SGHVS, FNYEAQ. The J segment lost 10 bases and the V segment lost 4 bases, leaving 7 bases of the junction unmatched. The CDR3 loop spans 14 amino acids. CDR3 region: CASSSGTGVSEQFF. CDR3 nucleotides: TGTGCCAGCAGCTCTGGGACAGGGGTTTCCGAGCAGTTCTTC.

The genes are TRBV19 and TRBJ2-3; D unclear. Per germline, CDR1 LNHDA and CDR2 SQIVND (reference sequence). The CDR3 is 15 amino acids. V lost 6 bases, J lost 2 bases, and 15 bases lay in between. This CDR3 reads CASSPYSVYTDTQYF. Here the CDR3 DNA reads TGTGCCAGTAGCCCCTATAGTGTTTACACAGATACGCAGTATTTT.

The V gene is TRBV10-2, the J gene TRBJ2-1, with unresolved D. The DNA end lines up better with TRBJ2-7; the J call may be wrong. The CDR3 has 17 residues. Per the germline V gene, CDR1 is WSHSY and CDR2 is SAAADI. CDR3 nucleotide sequence: TGCGCCAGCAGTGAGCCTATCGTGATCTGGATCTACAATGAGCAGTACTTC. Its translation is CASSEPIVIWIYNEQYF.

V and J are TRBV4-2 and TRBJ2-7, with D perhaps being TRBD1 or TRBD2 (6 bases each). V shed 1 base and J shed 0 bases, with 13 bases lying between them. This CDR3 is 16 amino acids long. From germline, CDR1 is LGHNA and CDR2 YNFKEQ. CDR3 loop: CASSQGGADPSYEQYF. The DNA of the CDR3 is TGTGCCAGCAGCCAAGGGGGGGCGGATCCCTCCTACGAGCAGTACTTC.

The V gene is TRBV28, the J gene TRBJ2-1, with 14 nucleotides matching TRBD2. Germline V gene sequence: CDR1 MDHEN, CDR2 SYDVKM. This CDR3 comprises 17 residues. Trimming removed 7 bases from V and 9 bases from J; junction bases left unmatched: 14. CDR3 in DNA: TGTGCCAGCACCGGGACTAGCGGGAGATTACCCAGCAGTGAGCAGTTCTTC. Protein sequence: CASTGTSGRLPSSEQFF. Based on the CDR3 plus reference TRBV28 and TRBJ2-1, the full variable domain is DVKVTQSSRYLVKRTGEKVFLECVQDMDHENMFWYRQDPGLGLRLIYFSYDVKMKEKGDIPEGYSVSREKKERFSLILESASTNQTSMYLCASTGTSGRLPSSEQFFGPGTRLTVL.

The chain carries TRBV20-1 and TRBJ2-1, with 9 positions matching TRBD2. Germline assignment: CDR1 DFQATT and CDR2 SNEGSKA (reference sequence). The CDR3 runs 13 residues. J gave up 5 bases and V 6 bases, and 5 bases lay outside the gene matches. CDR3 region: CSALAGANNEQFF. CDR3 DNA: TGCAGTGCCTTAGCGGGGGCAAACAATGAGCAGTTCTTC.